This T cell receptor (beta chain) stems from a study of shared clonotypes between healthy human individuals. Turning to the study itself: Researchers assigned three CD4 naive, three CD4 memory, two CD8 naive and one CD8 memory plate to each donor. Study results and limitations: Of the naive CD4 clonotypes, around 4.8% were shared across a handful of donors.

TCRdb keeps only in-frame clones here, not all; method: immunoSEQ multiplex PCR. The sample includes some 2,000,000 clones, about 95% of them seen just once. The V and J ends lost 4 bases and 8 bases, in that order; junction bases with no gene match: 8. This CDR3 comprises 15 residues. Germline V gene data show CDR1 as MNHNY and CDR2 as SVGAGI (reference sequence). As defined, naive CD8 cells were CD45RO-negative and positively selected for CCR7, with terminally differentiated effector memory CD45RA+ cells excluded. With respect to this clone: Its antigen is undetermined.

V gene TRBV6-6 combines with J gene TRBJ1-4, with 9 bases matching TRBD1. Specimen: naive CD8+ T cells sorted from blood. The TCR originated in a man aged 18 to 30 in good health. Here the CDR3 reads CASSSGQGLREKLFF. The CDR3 DNA reads as TGTGCCAGCAGTTCGGGACAGGGACTTAGAGAAAAACTGTTTTTT.